Below, 23 T cell receptor beta chains from the same sample are listed, as sequenced in a study of CD8 T cells in ankylosing spondylitis. One entry per CDR3 protein results from TCRdb running MiXCR on the 5' RACE reads. The repertoire holds 220,000 or so distinct CDR3 sequences, with 15% to 20% as singletons. Their antigen targets remain unknown. The study, taken as a whole, reports: Ankylosing spondylitis blood appeared to carry a characteristic TCR beta motif of under ten highly homologous variants.

The sequenced material came from blood, either unsorted or a sorted T cell fraction (not recorded which). All receptors derive from a male donor with ankylosing spondylitis.

This clonotype was seen ten or more times. J is TRBJ2-7 and V is TRBV9, with TRBD2 matching 8 bases. Germline CDR1 reads SGDLS; CDR2 reads YYNGEE. This CDR3 has 15 amino acids. V was clipped by 0 bases and J by 1 base; unmatched bases: 3. CDR3 sequence: CASSVGSGSSYEQYF. In DNA, the CDR3 is TGTGCCAGCAGCGTAGGGAGCGGGAGTTCCTACGAGCAGTACTTC.

This clonotype was counted at least ten times. The chain joins TRBV12-3 or TRBV12-4 to TRBJ2-3; D might be TRBD2 (5 bases). Trimming shortened V by 5 bases and J by 3 bases, and 9 bases separated the two germline ends. This CDR3 is 13 amino acids long. The CDR3 loop reads CASSLGVTDTQYF. CDR3 coding DNA: TGTGCCAGCAGTCTCGGGGTTACAGATACGCAGTATTTT.

This chain joins TRBV30 and TRBJ2-5, with 8 bases that match TRBD1. The ends lost 2 bases at V and 6 bases at J; junction bases unmatched: 8. This CDR3 is 14 amino acids long. Germline V CDR1 and CDR2: GTSNPN, SVGIG (reference sequence). The CDR3 DNA reads TGTGCCTGGAGTTCCGGGACAGGCCCCCAGACCCAGTACTTC. It encodes CAWSSGTGPQTQYF.

The CDR3 here is CASSLGLAGAGWDTQYF. The DNA of the CDR3 is TGTGCCAGCAGTTTGGGACTAGCGGGAGCAGGATGGGATACGCAGTATTTT. This chain connects TRBV6-2 or TRBV6-3 to TRBJ2-3, with 14 bases fitting TRBD2. Losses at the gene ends were 4 bases for V and 6 bases for J; bases not matched to a gene: 9. The CDR3 sequence is 17 residues long. Germline loops: CDR1 MNHEY, CDR2 SVGEGT.

This clonotype has a handful of counts. The CDR3 sequence is CASSDAGAGETQYF. CDR3 nucleotides: TGCGCCAGCAGTGATGCCGGGGCAGGGGAGACCCAGTACTTC. The V call is TRBV10-2, the J call TRBJ2-5; D is possibly TRBD1 or TRBD2 (5 bases each). Germline assignment: CDR1 WSHSY and CDR2 SAAADI. Between the trimmed V and J ends, which lost 3 bases and 5 bases, there was a span of 13 bases. The CDR3 is made up of 14 amino acids.

The rearrangement uses TRBV7-2 and TRBJ2-1, with a weak D call TRBD2 (6 bases). The CDR3 covers 16 residues. V was shortened by 1 base and J by 2 bases, with 12 bases between the two germline ends. Germline CDR1 is SGHTA and CDR2 is FQGNSA. The DNA for the CDR3 is TGTGCCAGCAGCTTAGGGGGCGGGATTACCTACAATGAGCAGTTCTTC. Its protein product is CASSLGGGITYNEQFF.

V is TRBV3-1 and J is TRBJ2-6; D is perhaps TRBD2 (6 bases). Germline V gene data show CDR1 as LGHDT and CDR2 as YNNKEL (reference sequence). Trimming stripped 4 bases from V and 0 bases from J, with 22 bases between. There are 20 residues in the CDR3. The DNA for the CDR3 is TGTGCCAGCAGCCTACTCCCGACTAGTCCGATTTCCTCTGGGGCCAACGTCCTGACTTTC. Protein: CASSLLPTSPISSGANVLTF.

The V and J genes are TRBV12-3 or TRBV12-4 and TRBJ1-1; TRBD1 agrees at 7 bases. V dropped 3 bases and J dropped 6; count of bases not matched to a gene: 16. The CDR3 is 17 amino acids. As DNA, the CDR3 is TGTGCCAGCAGTTTCGTGGTGGGGCGGGGACAGCGTTCTGAAGCTTTCTTT. It translates to CASSFVVGRGQRSEAFF.

This clonotype has just a few counts. J is TRBJ1-3 and V is TRBV29-1, with a tentative D call TRBD1 (5 bases). V was pared by 4 bases and J by 7 bases, with 11 bases between. The CDR3 is 12 residues long. Germline V gene sequence: CDR1 SQVTM, CDR2 ANQGSEA. CDR3 in amino acids: CSVAWGVNTIYF. The CDR3, as DNA: TGCAGCGTTGCGTGGGGGGTTAACACCATATATTTT.

There are a few counts of this clonotype. The chain uses TRBV7-9 and TRBJ2-7; 9 bases fit TRBD2. In germline, CDR1 is SEHNR, CDR2 FQNEAQ (reference sequence). There are 16 residues in the CDR3. Germline trimming cut 1 base from V and 1 base from J; bases unmatched to any gene: 5. CDR3 nucleotide sequence: TGTGCCAGCAGCTTAGGAGATAGCGGGAGTTCCTACGAGCAGTACTTC. Its translation: CASSLGDSGSSYEQYF.

This clonotype was counted at least ten times. The rearrangement links TRBV29-1 to TRBJ2-7, with D tentatively TRBD1 (6 bases). CDR1 is SQVTM and CDR2 is ANQGSEA in the germline V gene. The CDR3 spans 13 residues. V lost 3 bases and J lost 3, with 12 bases in between. The CDR3 bases are TGCAGCGTTGAGCCCAGGGGAAGCTACGAGCAGTACTTC. The encoded protein is CSVEPRGSYEQYF.

This chain uses TRBV4-1 with TRBJ1-6, with 8 bases fitting TRBD1. Trimming at V came to 0 bases and at J to 11 bases, leaving 6 bases not matched to a gene. The CDR3 covers 15 residues. The germline V gene has CDR1 MGHRA and CDR2 YSYEKL. This CDR3 reads CASSQEAGGSPPLHF. CDR3 in DNA: TGCGCCAGCAGCCAAGAGGCAGGGGGCAGTCCACCCCTCCACTTT.

The V call is TRBV2, the J call TRBJ2-2, with 8 positions matching TRBD2. This CDR3 is built from 16 residues. V gave up 4 bases and J gave up 1 base; unmatched junction bases: 5. CDR1 SNHLY and CDR2 FYNNEI come from the germline V gene. The CDR3 coding sequence is TGTGCCAGCAGTGGGCGGGGGGTCGAGAACACCGGGGAGCTGTTTTTT. Amino acids: CASSGRGVENTGELFF. Full variable domain (outside the CDR3, taken from reference TRBV2 and TRBJ2-2): EPEVTQTPSHQVTQMGQEVILRCVPISNHLYFYWYRQILGQKVEFLVSFYNNEISEKSEIFDDQFSVERPDGSNFTLKIRSTKLEDSAMYFCASSGRGVENTGELFFGEGSRLTVL.

The table lists this clonotype with many counts. V is TRBV12-3 or TRBV12-4 and J is TRBJ1-2; 10 nucleotides match TRBD1. V trimming: 4 bases; J trimming: 4 bases; junction bases outside the gene matches: 6. The CDR3 is made up of 15 amino acids. The CDR3 loop reads CASSSGTGVSYGYTF. DNA of the CDR3: TGTGCCAGCAGTTCCGGGACAGGGGTCTCCTATGGCTACACCTTC.

The chain employs TRBV7-3 and TRBJ2-7, with D maybe TRBD1 (6 bases). The CDR3 extends over 13 amino acids. In germline, CDR1 is SGHTA, CDR2 FQGTGA. V gave up 5 bases and J gave up 5 bases, with 13 bases separating them. The CDR3 sequence is CASSLLQGHEQYF. CDR3 DNA sequence: TGTGCCAGCAGCCTATTACAGGGCCACGAGCAGTACTTC.

The V gene is TRBV15, the J gene TRBJ2-6; TRBD1 matches 7 bases. V lost 5 bases to trimming and J lost 1 base; unmatched junction nucleotides: 8. CDR3 length: 17 residues. Germline-derived CDR1 and CDR2 are LNHNV and YYDKDF (reference sequence). CDR3 in DNA: TGTGCCACCAGCCGGGACAGAAGTATTTCTGGGGCCAACGTCCTGACTTTC. As protein: CATSRDRSISGANVLTF.

This clonotype turned up a few times. The rearrangement links TRBV4-3 to TRBJ2-7; D is uncertain. From germline, CDR1 is LGHNA and CDR2 YSLEER. V was cut by 0 bases and J by 2 bases, with 14 bases left in between. This CDR3 comprises 16 residues. The DNA for the CDR3 is TGCGCCAGCAGCCAAGATGGTAATATGATTCCCTACGAGCAGTACTTC. Translation: CASSQDGNMIPYEQYF.

This clonotype appeared a few times. The chain is built from TRBV24-1 and TRBJ2-5; 7 nucleotides line up with TRBD1. This CDR3 is built from 14 residues. Per germline, CDR1 KGHDR and CDR2 SFDVKD. J lost 7 bases, V lost 1 base, and 5 bases had no gene match. CDR3 residues: CATSDFLSGGTQYF. CDR3 nucleotide sequence: TGTGCCACCAGTGATTTTCTGTCAGGGGGGACCCAGTACTTC.

This clonotype was seen at least ten times. The V and J genes are TRBV12-3 or TRBV12-4 and TRBJ2-3; perhaps TRBD2 as D (5 bases). This CDR3 region has 13 residues. V dropped 1 base and J dropped 5 bases, with 7 bases sitting between them. The CDR3 sequence: CASSLGGRDTQYF. CDR3 DNA sequence: TGTGCCAGCAGTTTAGGTGGGAGAGATACGCAGTATTTT.

The chain joins TRBV2 to TRBJ2-3, with TRBD2 as a possible D gene (6 bases). The CDR3 totals 14 residues. The germline V and J ends were trimmed by 10 bases and 4 bases, with 18 bases remaining between them. The germline CDR1 and CDR2 sequences are SNHLY and FYNNEI. The CDR3 is CATEGLASPDTQYF. The CDR3 coding sequence is TGTGCCACTGAGGGACTGGCTTCTCCAGATACGCAGTATTTT.

This clonotype occurred a few times. The chain is built from TRBV7-3 and TRBJ1-1; D ambiguous. CDR1 is SGHTA and CDR2 is FQGTGA in the germline V gene. The CDR3 has 14 amino acids. The V and J ends lost 5 bases and 2 bases respectively, with 12 bases between them. The CDR3 DNA sequence: TGTGCCAGCAGCCTCTCGGACGGTAACACTGAAGCTTTCTTT. Its protein is CASSLSDGNTEAFF.

This clonotype showed up just a few times. The V gene is TRBV28, the J gene TRBJ2-5, with D unclear. The CDR3 runs to 14 residues. CDR1 and CDR2 from the germline V gene are MDHEN and SYDVKM. The V gene lost 2 bases and the J gene lost 5 bases, with 12 bases spanning the gap. CDR3 amino acids: CASSLESSGETQYF. DNA for the CDR3: TGTGCCAGCAGTTTAGAGTCCTCCGGTGAGACCCAGTACTTC.

This clonotype was counted between two and nine times. The chain couples TRBV20-1 to TRBJ2-7; 9 bases fit TRBD2. After removal of 3 bases from V and 5 bases from J, the junction contained 5 bases not matched to a gene. The CDR3 runs to 13 residues. The germline CDR1 and CDR2 sequences are DFQATT and SNEGSKA (reference sequence). CDR3 DNA sequence: TGCAGTGCTAGGGGACTAGCTATCGACGAGCAGTACTTC. This encodes CSARGLAIDEQYF.